This T cell receptor beta chain was recorded in a study of response to subunit inactivated influenza vaccine. Study-wide findings and caveats: T cells newly recruited by each seasonal influenza vaccination are few, the authors suggested.

A word on this clonotype: Antigen specificity is unknown.

TCRdb re-called the RT-PCR reads through MiXCR, storing one row per CDR3 protein. The table has around 570,000 distinct CDR3 sequences, less than 10% seen once. Losses at the gene ends were 3 bases for V and 4 bases for J; bases not matched to a gene: 4. CDR3 length: 16 amino acids. Germline V gives CDR1 KGHDR, CDR2 SFDVKD. This receptor was identified in a man aged 50 to 69 who received an inactivated influenza vaccine. This chain links TRBV24-1 with TRBJ2-6; 8 bases map to TRBD1. Specimen: PBMCs from blood, collected approximately 25 months after vaccination. The DNA for the CDR3 is TGTGCCACCAGTGATAACAGGGGGTTAGGGGCCAACGTCCTGACTTTC. Its protein is CATSDNRGLGANVLTF.